These T cell receptor beta chains were read from a single sample in a study of technical replicates of blood from a handful of donors. Some clones are missing from TCRdb's copy, which holds only in-frame ones; the method was immunoSEQ multiplex PCR. The sample has 65,000 to 80,000 clones, roughly 96% seen once. Specimen: T cells isolated from PBMCs. Every receptor here comes from a human donor in good health. CDR3s leave out the opening cysteine and the closing phenylalanine or tryptophan. Fields, in order: CDR3 protein, V gene, J gene, clone size. Some rows have no size entry. The others give once, few or many, or a class for an expanded clone.

CDR3aa: ASSLGLADDNEQF
v_gene: TRBV13
j_gene: TRBJ2-1
abundance: NA

CDR3aa: ASSFLFRLTGKSYEQY
v_gene: TRBV5-6
j_gene: TRBJ2-7
abundance: NA

CDR3aa: ASSGGQLSYGYT
v_gene: TRBV5-8
j_gene: TRBJ1-2
abundance: NA

CDR3aa: ASSIFGLALDNEQF
v_gene: TRBV7-2
j_gene: TRBJ2-1
abundance: NA

CDR3aa: ASSFGGLEAF
v_gene: TRBV28
j_gene: TRBJ1-1
abundance: NA

CDR3aa: ASSGGAGGGYEQY
v_gene: TRBV10-1
j_gene: TRBJ2-7
abundance: once

CDR3aa: ASSLGQGNTEAF
v_gene: TRBV28
j_gene: TRBJ1-1
abundance: NA

CDR3aa: ASRPEGYRANEQY
v_gene: TRBV6-5
j_gene: TRBJ2-7
abundance: NA

CDR3aa: ASSLEGQGRETQY
v_gene: TRBV5-1
j_gene: TRBJ2-5
abundance: NA

CDR3aa: AISASGMVVTDTQY
v_gene: TRBV10-3
j_gene: TRBJ2-3
abundance: NA

CDR3aa: ASSFGLGGANYGYT
v_gene: TRBV5-6
j_gene: TRBJ1-2
abundance: NA

CDR3aa: ASSLGTGEYEQY
v_gene: TRBV11-3
j_gene: TRBJ2-7
abundance: NA

CDR3aa: ASSYKLEGGFEKLF
v_gene: TRBV6-6
j_gene: TRBJ1-4
abundance: NA

CDR3aa: ASSQEPSQQETQY
v_gene: TRBV4-2
j_gene: TRBJ2-5
abundance: NA

CDR3aa: ASSLASGRGEAEAF
v_gene: TRBV7-2
j_gene: TRBJ1-1
abundance: NA

CDR3aa: ASSQLIYREDWDEKLF
v_gene: TRBV4-1
j_gene: TRBJ1-4
abundance: NA

CDR3aa: ASSLGSVSSTDTQY
v_gene: TRBV7-9
j_gene: TRBJ2-3
abundance: NA

CDR3aa: ASSYYSSGDNEQF
v_gene: TRBV6-5
j_gene: TRBJ2-1
abundance: NA

CDR3aa: ASSLFRESGELF
v_gene: TRBV27
j_gene: TRBJ2-2
abundance: NA

CDR3aa: ASSSTGGLNTEAF
v_gene: TRBV7-2
j_gene: TRBJ1-1
abundance: NA

CDR3aa: ASSYYQGRTEAF
v_gene: TRBV7-2
j_gene: TRBJ1-1
abundance: NA

CDR3aa: ASSPNTQGTYEQY
v_gene: TRBV18
j_gene: TRBJ2-7
abundance: once

CDR3aa: ASSSDRFEKLF
v_gene: TRBV7-2
j_gene: TRBJ1-4
abundance: NA

CDR3aa: ASSFIGTGAYEQY
v_gene: TRBV27
j_gene: TRBJ2-7
abundance: NA

CDR3aa: ASSFPGIAGGPSYEQY
v_gene: TRBV7-8
j_gene: TRBJ2-7
abundance: NA

CDR3aa: ASSAQASSYEQY
v_gene: TRBV27
j_gene: TRBJ2-7
abundance: NA

CDR3aa: ASSLDPESGANVLT
v_gene: TRBV5-4
j_gene: TRBJ2-6
abundance: NA

CDR3aa: ASSIEFSYGYT
v_gene: TRBV19
j_gene: TRBJ1-2
abundance: NA

CDR3aa: ASSLALAGAADTQY
v_gene: TRBV7-8
j_gene: TRBJ2-3
abundance: NA

CDR3aa: ASSSVPGTEAF
v_gene: TRBV7-2
j_gene: TRBJ1-1
abundance: once

CDR3aa: ASRSYPNTGELF
v_gene: TRBV7-2
j_gene: TRBJ2-2
abundance: once

CDR3aa: ASSVVGGGTQETQY
v_gene: TRBV9
j_gene: TRBJ2-5
abundance: NA

CDR3aa: ASSSKQGVAYEQY
v_gene: TRBV7-2
j_gene: TRBJ2-7
abundance: NA

CDR3aa: ASSVGLAVNTQY
v_gene: TRBV9
j_gene: TRBJ2-3
abundance: NA

CDR3aa: ASSPRLNGGETQY
v_gene: TRBV9
j_gene: TRBJ2-5
abundance: NA

CDR3aa: ASSRGLNTGELF
v_gene: TRBV28
j_gene: TRBJ2-2
abundance: NA

CDR3aa: ASSLEAGSTDTQY
v_gene: TRBV7-2
j_gene: TRBJ2-3
abundance: NA

CDR3aa: ASSFGGVDTQY
v_gene: TRBV7-3
j_gene: TRBJ2-3
abundance: once

CDR3aa: ATSSHSIWEDTGGGPSSYEQY
v_gene: TRBV15
j_gene: TRBJ2-7
abundance: NA

CDR3aa: ASSRTSGSEQF
v_gene: TRBV6-5
j_gene: TRBJ2-1
abundance: NA